Listed below are T cell receptor beta chains from one sample, sequenced in a study of cytomegalovirus exposure and HLA in healthy donors. Some clones are missing from TCRdb's copy, which holds only in-frame ones; the method was immunoSEQ multiplex PCR. This sample carries about 230,000 clones, around nine tenths of them seen once, and the ten largest clones take about 1%. The sequenced material came from PBMCs. Receptors were obtained from a woman aged 18-35 years in good health and CMV-seronegative. CDR3s include the opening cysteine and the closing phenylalanine or tryptophan. Fields, in order: CDR3 DNA, CDR3 protein, D gene, clone size, V gene, J gene. A D gene is named only where the DNA matches it firmly. The listing skips clone size in some rows; elsewhere it reads once, few, many or a size class.

cdr3_nt: TGTGCCAGCAGCCGAGGGACAGGGAACTATGGCTACACCTTC
cdr3_aa: CASSRGTGNYGYTF
d_call: TRBD1
clone_size: few
v_call: TRBV14
j_call: TRBJ1-2

cdr3_nt: TGTGCCAGCAGTCCATCCCTAGAGTTTGAGAAGACCCAGTACTTC
cdr3_aa: CASSPSLEFEKTQYF
d_call: .
clone_size: .
v_call: TRBV27
j_call: TRBJ2-5

cdr3_nt: TGCGCCAGCAGCCAATGGCGCGGGGTGGGCAAAAACATTCAGTACTTC
cdr3_aa: CASSQWRGVGKNIQYF
d_call: .
clone_size: .
v_call: TRBV4-1
j_call: TRBJ2-4

cdr3_nt: TGTGCCAGCAGCTTAGTGCGTCCGGGGGACATTCAGTACTTC
cdr3_aa: CASSLVRPGDIQYF
d_call: .
clone_size: .
v_call: TRBV7-9
j_call: TRBJ2-4

cdr3_nt: TGCGCCAGCAGCCCGGACAGCCCTAGCTCTGGAAACACCATATATTTT
cdr3_aa: CASSPDSPSSGNTIYF
d_call: .
clone_size: .
v_call: TRBV5-1
j_call: TRBJ1-3

cdr3_nt: TGTGCCAGCAGCTATACCGGGACAGGGGACACTGAAGCTTTCTTT
cdr3_aa: CASSYTGTGDTEAFF
d_call: TRBD1
clone_size: once
v_call: TRBV7-6
j_call: TRBJ1-1

cdr3_nt: TGTGCCAGCAGCGGGAAAGGACTAGCGGGGGGGCGGCAGTACTTC
cdr3_aa: CASSGKGLAGGRQYF
d_call: TRBD2
clone_size: .
v_call: TRBV9
j_call: TRBJ2-7

cdr3_nt: TGCGCCAGCAGCTTGGAAGGGGTGGGCTCCTACGAGCAGTACTTC
cdr3_aa: CASSLEGVGSYEQYF
d_call: .
clone_size: .
v_call: TRBV5-1
j_call: TRBJ2-7

cdr3_nt: TGTGCCAGCAGCTCTGGGGACAGGGCACGTCGTCAGCCCCAGCATTTT
cdr3_aa: CASSSGDRARRQPQHF
d_call: TRBD1
clone_size: .
v_call: TRBV5-8
j_call: TRBJ1-5

cdr3_nt: TGTGCCAGCAGCCAAGGCGGGGGGGCCGTAGATACGCAGTATTTT
cdr3_aa: CASSQGGGAVDTQYF
d_call: TRBD2
clone_size: .
v_call: TRBV4-2
j_call: TRBJ2-3

cdr3_nt: TGTGCCAGCAGCCCGGAACCGCGGTCGGGTAGCTATGGCTACACCTTC
cdr3_aa: CASSPEPRSGSYGYTF
d_call: .
clone_size: .
v_call: TRBV5-6
j_call: TRBJ1-2